This is a list of T cell receptor beta chains from one sample in a study of regulatory T cells in long-lasting Graves disease. TCRdb redid the calling of the multiplex PCR reads with MiXCR, one entry per CDR3 protein. The sample lists approximately 540,000 distinct CDR3 sequences; about 12% were seen once. A further study also used this sample, focusing on T cells in Graves' hyperthyroidism and ophthalmopathy.

Sequenced material: peripheral blood mononuclear cells (PBMCs), taken at new diagnosis, from a patient treated with antithyroid drugs. The source is a woman aged 25 to 45 with Graves disease. Each CDR3 is given without its conserved first and last residue. Each record gives: V gene, J gene, CDR3 protein.

V gene: TRBV7-9; J gene: TRBJ2-5; CDR3 protein: ASSSRTGQWTQY
V gene: TRBV30; J gene: TRBJ2-3; CDR3 protein: AWSGGDTQY
V gene: TRBV30; J gene: TRBJ2-2; CDR3 protein: AWRRGQRLTGELF
V gene: TRBV4-3; J gene: TRBJ1-6; CDR3 protein: ASSQEEQGRSPLH
V gene: TRBV28; J gene: TRBJ1-2; CDR3 protein: ASSPARGRGYT
V gene: TRBV4-1; J gene: TRBJ2-7; CDR3 protein: ASSPQGLGTNEQY
V gene: TRBV12-3/TRBV12-4; J gene: TRBJ2-1; CDR3 protein: ASIETVYNEQF
V gene: TRBV19; J gene: TRBJ2-6; CDR3 protein: ASSPLEGRSGANVLT
V gene: TRBV4-1; J gene: TRBJ1-4; CDR3 protein: ASSQPRTSGGKNEKLF
V gene: TRBV7-9; J gene: TRBJ2-1; CDR3 protein: ASSPQNGDEQF
V gene: TRBV27; J gene: TRBJ2-1; CDR3 protein: ASRESGRAYEQF
V gene: TRBV12-3/TRBV12-4; J gene: TRBJ2-2; CDR3 protein: ASSNRQGDAGELF
V gene: TRBV12-3/TRBV12-4; J gene: TRBJ1-2; CDR3 protein: ASTHSGDRVYKPYGYT
V gene: TRBV10-3; J gene: TRBJ2-1; CDR3 protein: AISEPTGPYNEQF
V gene: TRBV30; J gene: TRBJ2-2; CDR3 protein: AFLGRDRGRTGELF